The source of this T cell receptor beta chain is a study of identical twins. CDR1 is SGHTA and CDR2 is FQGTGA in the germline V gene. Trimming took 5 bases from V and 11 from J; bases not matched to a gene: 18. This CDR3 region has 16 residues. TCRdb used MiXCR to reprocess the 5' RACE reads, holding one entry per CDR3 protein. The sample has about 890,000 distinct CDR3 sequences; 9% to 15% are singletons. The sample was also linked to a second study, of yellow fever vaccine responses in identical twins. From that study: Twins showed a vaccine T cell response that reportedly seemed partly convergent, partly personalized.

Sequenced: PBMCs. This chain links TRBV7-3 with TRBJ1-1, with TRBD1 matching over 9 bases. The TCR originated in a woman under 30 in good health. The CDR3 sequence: CASSNIPGQGPADAFF. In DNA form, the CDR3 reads TGTGCCAGCAGCAATATTCCGGGACAGGGACCCGCCGACGCTTTCTTT.